This TCR beta chain was sequenced for a study of control samples from healthy donors and cancer patients. The method was immunoSEQ multiplex PCR; TCRdb's version includes in-frame clones alone and lacks a portion of them. The profile shows more than 95,000 clones, 85% to 90% of them singletons. The CDR3 is 13 residues long. Germline CDR1 reads SGHAT; CDR2 reads FQNNGV. V was trimmed by 0 bases and J by 6 bases, leaving 6 bases between them. Specimen: blood. This TCR derives from a woman in her 70s in good health. This chain links TRBV11-2 with TRBJ2-1; no firm D call. The CDR3 sequence is CASSLDLTNEQFF. Written as DNA, the CDR3 is TGTGCCAGCAGCTTAGATCTCACCAATGAGCAGTTCTTC. Together with reference TRBV11-2 and TRBJ2-1, the CDR3 gives the full variable domain: EAGVAQSPRYKIIEKRQSVAFWCNPISGHATLYWYQQILGQGPKLLIQFQNNGVVDDSQLPKDRFSAERLKGVDSTLKIQPAKLEDSAVYLCASSLDLTNEQFFGPGTRLTVL.